One sample yielded the 8 T cell receptor beta chains listed below, sequenced in a study of T-cell memory formation after mild COVID-19. TCRdb re-called the 5' RACE reads through MiXCR, storing one row per CDR3 protein. The sample records about 340,000 distinct CDR3 sequences, around 20% being singletons. The sequencing sample was made of PBMCs or a T cell subset sorted from them (not recorded which). These TCRs come from a man between 18 and 35 years old who had mild COVID-19 (a few samples of this study predate the infection). Cell type and time point are not known.

The rearrangement links TRBV7-9 to TRBJ2-2; D not resolved. From germline, CDR1 is SEHNR and CDR2 FQNEAQ (reference sequence). Deletions cut 5 bases from V and 4 bases from J, with 11 bases between. The CDR3 extends over 14 amino acids. This chain's CDR3 is CASSVEKGTGELFF. Here the CDR3 DNA reads TGTGCCAGCAGCGTAGAGAAGGGCACCGGGGAGCTGTTTTTT. Full variable domain (missing parts from reference TRBV7-9 and TRBJ2-2): DTGVSQNPRHKITKRGQNVTFRCDPISEHNRLYWYRQTLGQGPEFLTYFQNEAQLEKSRLLSDRFSAERPKGSFSTLEIQRTEQGDSAMYLCASSVEKGTGELFFGEGSRLTVL.

This clonotype turned up a few times. This chain's CDR3 is CATSGRGTMTPQFF. The CDR3 region has the DNA TGTGCCACCAGTGGTAGAGGGACAATGACGCCGCAGTTCTTC. This chain uses TRBV24-1 with TRBJ2-1; tentative D call: TRBD1 (6 bases). There are 14 residues in the CDR3. Germline V gene data show CDR1 as KGHDR and CDR2 as SFDVKD. V was pared by 5 bases and J by 12 bases, with 19 bases between.

This clonotype was picked up a small number of times. The chain recombines TRBV3-1 with TRBJ1-2; 7 bases align to TRBD1. This CDR3 has 15 residues. Germline values: CDR1 LGHDT, CDR2 YNNKEL (reference sequence). Trimming at V came to 3 bases and at J to 4 bases, leaving 8 bases not matched to a gene. The CDR3 reads CASSQRQGAFYGYTF. In DNA form, the CDR3 reads TGTGCCAGCAGCCAGCGACAGGGTGCCTTCTATGGCTACACCTTC.

The chain joins TRBV5-5 to TRBJ2-1, with 11 positions matching TRBD2. Germline assignment: CDR1 SGHKS and CDR2 YYEKEE (reference sequence). J gave up 5 bases and V 4 bases, and 5 bases lay outside the gene matches. The CDR3 has 15 amino acids. DNA of the CDR3: TGTGCCAGCAGCCCTTGGGGACTAGCGGACAATGAGCAGTTCTTC. It translates to CASSPWGLADNEQFF.

The chain joins TRBV20-1 to TRBJ1-2, with TRBD1 matching over 8 bases. Germline CDR1 DFQATT, CDR2 SNEGSKA (reference sequence). The CDR3 is 13 amino acids. V lost 6 bases to trimming and J lost 8 bases; unmatched junction nucleotides: 11. CDR3 sequence (DNA): TGCAGTGCCGTCGACAGGGGCCTGGGCGGCTACACCTTC. Translated, it gives CSAVDRGLGGYTF.

The chain employs TRBV3-1 and TRBJ1-4; D gene unclear. V lost 1 base, J lost 5 bases, and 5 bases lay in between. Germline V gene data show CDR1 as LGHDT and CDR2 as YNNKEL (reference sequence). The CDR3 runs to 13 residues. CDR3 region: CASSQGWNEKLFF. The CDR3 region has the DNA TGTGCCAGCAGCCAAGGCTGGAATGAAAAACTGTTTTTT.

This sequence joins TRBV24-1 and TRBJ2-1, with 10 bases that match TRBD1. V was pared by 5 bases and J by 5 bases, with 5 bases of the junction left unmatched. Per germline, CDR1 KGHDR and CDR2 SFDVKD. The CDR3 consists of 15 residues. CDR3 sequence: CATSGGTGEDNEQFF. The CDR3 DNA is TGTGCCACCAGTGGCGGGACAGGGGAAGACAATGAGCAGTTCTTC.

The sample holds a few counts of this clonotype. The chain recombines TRBV5-1 with TRBJ2-3; perhaps TRBD1 as D (5 bases). V gave up 3 bases and J gave up 6 bases, with 17 bases separating them. Germline V gene lookup returns CDR1 SGHRS and CDR2 YFSETQ. This CDR3 is 15 amino acids long. In DNA form, the CDR3 reads TGCGCCAGCAGCTCAAGGGGCCTCGTCGTGGATACGCAGTATTTT. It codes for CASSSRGLVVDTQYF.